The TCR beta chain described here comes from a study of blood T cell repertoires in COVID-19. Repertoires were generated with immunoSEQ multiplex PCR, while TCRdb's copy carries only in-frame clones and drops some. The sample shows about 200,000 clones, 82% of them seen only once. The germline V gene has CDR1 MNHEY and CDR2 SVGAGI. The CDR3 is 13 amino acids. With 6 bases removed from V and 4 bases from J, the gap between germline ends came to 12 bases. Sequenced input: peripheral blood. The receptor was derived from a woman aged 40 to 49 with acute or convalescent COVID-19. V usage is TRBV6-5 and J usage is TRBJ1-1, with D possibly being TRBD1 (5 bases). Here the CDR3 DNA reads TGTGCCAGCAGAAAAACAGGTGGCACTGAAGCTTTCTTT. Amino acids: CASRKTGGTEAFF.